This TCR beta chain is from a study of blood T cells in healthy people across ages. This clonotype turned up a few times. What it binds is unknown. Whole-study results and caveats: Correlation between TCR beta diversity and naive T cell percentage was strong.

A sample-barcoded 5' primer and a J-beta primer mix were used in a second PCR of roughly 7 to 12 cycles. Each cDNA molecule received a tag from a template-switch adaptor that had 12 random nucleotides. Each sample provided no less than 2.5 million CDR3-containing paired-end reads. In TCRdb, the 5' RACE reads were re-called with MiXCR into one record per CDR3 protein. The sample shows some 1,800,000 distinct CDR3 sequences, around 42% of them seen only once. The V gene's germline CDR1 is SQVTM and CDR2 ANQGSEA. V gave up 6 bases and J gave up 8 bases; unmatched junction bases: 13. The CDR3 runs to 14 residues.

This TCR was recovered from a human donor in good health. The sequenced sample consisted of blood. This sequence joins TRBV29-1 and TRBJ2-1, with 7 bases fitting TRBD1. CDR3 sequence: CSVDMTGIRDEQFF. CDR3 sequence (DNA): TGCAGCGTCGATATGACAGGGATACGGGATGAGCAGTTCTTC.